This TCR beta chain was documented in a study of blood T cell repertoires in COVID-19. Study information: Sample material is recorded as cDNA or gDNA derived from T cells, B-cell-depleted T cells, or PBMCs.

The CDR3 contains 12 residues. The ends were cut back, 0 bases at V and 7 bases at J, with 4 bases in the middle. The V gene's germline CDR1 is SGHAT and CDR2 FQNNGV. Residents of about two dozen US areas, aged roughly 18 to 89 years, made up the participants. Cohorts were determined from participant-reported clinical history. The method was immunoSEQ multiplex PCR; TCRdb's version includes in-frame clones alone and lacks a portion of them. The sample lists 200,000 to 250,000 clones; approximately 90% were seen once. The chain is built from TRBV11-2 and TRBJ1-3; D is uncertain. Sample: PBMCs or T cells enriched from blood (not recorded which). The sequence was collected from a middle-aged man who had recovered from COVID-19. CDR3 DNA: TGTGCCAGCAGCTTAGATTCGAACACCATATATTTT. Encoded protein: CASSLDSNTIYF.